One and the same sample provided the 17 T cell receptor beta chains below, sequenced in a study of T cell responses to AZD1222 COVID-19 vaccine. This table comes from immunoSEQ multiplex PCR, and its TCRdb copy is limited to in-frame clones, with some not included. The table has 120,000 or so clones, approximately 90% seen once; the top ten hold 1.3% to 1.5%. The specimen comprised peripheral blood, sampled on day 0 of AZD1222 vaccination. The receptor set was obtained from an adult in good health.

The chain has TRBV9 and TRBJ2-2; D is unresolved. The CDR3 sequence is 13 residues long. V shed 3 bases and J shed 1 base, with 4 bases lying between them. The germline gives CDR1 SGDLS, CDR2 YYNGEE. The CDR3 is CASSAGNTGELFF. DNA of the CDR3: TGTGCCAGCAGCGCTGGGAACACCGGGGAGCTGTTTTTT.

J is TRBJ1-6 and V is TRBV2; D is uncertain. The V and J ends lost 2 bases and 0 bases respectively, with 17 bases between them. There are 19 residues in the CDR3. Germline assignment: CDR1 SNHLY and CDR2 FYNNEI. The CDR3 DNA is TGTGCCAGCAGTGAACCCTCTGGCCGTGCCAGCTCCTATAATTCACCCCTCCACTTT. Its translation is CASSEPSGRASSYNSPLHF. The whole variable domain, remainder taken from reference TRBV2 and TRBJ1-6, is EPEVTQTPSHQVTQMGQEVILRCVPISNHLYFYWYRQILGQKVEFLVSFYNNEISEKSEIFDDQFSVERPDGSNFTLKIRSTKLEDSAMYFCASSEPSGRASSYNSPLHFGNGTRLTVT.

The rearrangement joins TRBV20-1 to TRBJ1-5; tentative D call: TRBD1 (5 bases). Germline values: CDR1 DFQATT, CDR2 SNEGSKA (reference sequence). CDR3 length equals 15 residues. Deletions cut 3 bases from V and 0 bases from J, with 12 bases between. CDR3 coding DNA: TGCAGTGCTAGTTGGGGCAGGTATAGCAATCAGCCCCAGCATTTT. Translation: CSASWGRYSNQPQHF.

The V gene is TRBV6-1, the J gene TRBJ1-1; D remains unclear. CDR3 length equals 15 residues. Deletions cut 0 bases from V and 1 base from J, with 9 bases between. Germline-derived CDR1 and CDR2 are MNHNS and SASEGT. The CDR3 nucleotides read TGTGCCAGCAGTGAAGCGGGCAGAGGGAACACTGAAGCTTTCTTT. This translates into CASSEAGRGNTEAFF.

This chain joins TRBV29-1 and TRBJ1-1; D unclear. The CDR3 contains 16 residues. Between the trimmed V and J ends, which lost 7 bases and 4 bases, there was a span of 25 bases. The V gene's germline CDR1 is SQVTM and CDR2 ANQGSEA. The DNA of the CDR3 is TGCAGCGCCGAACCTTGGGCAGCGGCCTTGGGCACTGAAGCTTTCTTT. This sequence encodes CSAEPWAAALGTEAFF.

The V and J genes are TRBV11-2 and TRBJ2-7; D unclear. The CDR3 is made up of 14 amino acids. The V end was cut by 3 bases, the J end by 2 bases, with 11 bases between. Germline CDR1 and CDR2: SGHAT and FQNNGV. The CDR3 bases are TGTGCCAGCAGCTTGAGACCGGACCCCTACGAGCAGTACTTC. This encodes CASSLRPDPYEQYF. Full variable domain (rest looked up from reference TRBV11-2 and TRBJ2-7): EAGVAQSPRYKIIEKRQSVAFWCNPISGHATLYWYQQILGQGPKLLIQFQNNGVVDDSQLPKDRFSAERLKGVDSTLKIQPAKLEDSAVYLCASSLRPDPYEQYFGPGTRLTVT.

This rearrangement joins TRBV12-3 or TRBV12-4 to TRBJ1-2; the D is unclear. The CDR3 is 13 amino acids. V was clipped by 2 bases and J by 5 bases, with 9 bases between them. This CDR3 reads CASSLITGYGYTF. DNA of the CDR3: TGTGCCAGCAGTTTAATCACGGGGTATGGCTACACCTTC.

The rearrangement links TRBV5-1 to TRBJ2-7; D is unclear. CDR1 is SGHRS and CDR2 is YFSETQ in the germline V gene. The CDR3 contains 13 residues. V lost 4 bases and J 1 base, leaving 9 bases between the germline ends. Here the CDR3 reads CASSNVRSYEQYF. CDR3 DNA: TGCGCCAGCAGCAACGTTCGGTCCTACGAGCAGTACTTC.

The gene calls are TRBV5-7 and TRBJ1-1, with D possibly matching TRBD1 (6 bases). TRBV5-7 counts as an open reading frame of uncertain function. The ends were cut back, 2 bases at V and 0 bases at J, with 11 bases in the middle. This CDR3 is 15 amino acids long. The CDR3 nucleotides are TGTGCCAGCAGCTTCGAACAGGGTCTGAACACTGAAGCTTTCTTT. It is translated as CASSFEQGLNTEAFF.

This sequence joins TRBV30 and TRBJ1-5; a weak D match, TRBD1 (6 bases). Germline loops: CDR1 GTSNPN, CDR2 SVGIG (reference sequence). V dropped 0 bases and J dropped 6 bases, with 15 bases sitting between them. The CDR3 loop spans 15 amino acids. CDR3 amino acids: CAWSVSWGGGQPQHF. DNA of the CDR3: TGTGCCTGGAGTGTGAGTTGGGGGGGCGGTCAGCCCCAGCATTTT. The variable domain in full, with the rest retrieved from reference TRBV30 and TRBJ1-5, is SQTIHQWPATLVQPVGSPLSLECTVEGTSNPNLYWYRQAAGRGLQLLFYSVGIGQISSEVPQNLSASRPQDRQFILSSKKLLLSDSGFYLCAWSVSWGGGQPQHFGDGTRLSIL.

The rearrangement links TRBV6-2 or TRBV6-3 to TRBJ1-1, with D uncertain. The CDR3 is 17 residues long. V was trimmed by 0 bases and J by 1 base, leaving 15 bases between them. Germline assignment: CDR1 MNHEY and CDR2 SVGEGT. The CDR3 DNA reads TGTGCCAGCAGTTACTCGGCCAGTCCCCTCCAGAACACTGAAGCTTTCTTT. Translation: CASSYSASPLQNTEAFF.

The chain couples TRBV9 to TRBJ2-3; D unclear. This CDR3 region has 12 residues. Per the germline V gene, CDR1 is SGDLS and CDR2 is YYNGEE. With 3 bases removed from V and 2 bases from J, the gap between germline ends came to 4 bases. The CDR3 loop is CASSAYTDTQYF. The CDR3 coding sequence is TGTGCCAGCAGCGCCTACACAGATACGCAGTATTTT.

This rearrangement joins TRBV6-5 to TRBJ1-5; D gene unclear. The CDR3 has 15 amino acids. The V and J ends lost 2 bases and 2 bases respectively, with 10 bases between them. CDR1 is MNHEY, CDR2 SVGAGI, per germline. CDR3 sequence: CASSYGSGGNQPQHF. CDR3 in DNA: TGTGCCAGCAGTTACGGCAGTGGGGGCAATCAGCCCCAGCATTTT.

The chain couples TRBV5-1 to TRBJ2-1; 15 bases align to TRBD2. Germline values: CDR1 SGHRS, CDR2 YFSETQ. Trimming removed 1 base from V and 7 bases from J; junction bases left unmatched: 9. This CDR3 region has 18 residues. The CDR3 coding sequence is TGCGCCAGCAGCTTGCCCCGGACTAGCGGGGGGGCAGGTAATGAGCAGTTCTTC. This sequence encodes CASSLPRTSGGAGNEQFF.

This clone was counted a few times. This chain connects TRBV2 to TRBJ1-4, with D possibly being TRBD1 (6 bases). V was shortened by 1 base and J by 7 bases, with 10 bases between the two germline ends. Germline V gene sequence: CDR1 SNHLY, CDR2 FYNNEI. This CDR3 spans 14 amino acids. The CDR3 is CASSEGGLGEKLFF. The CDR3 region has the DNA TGTGCCAGCAGTGAAGGGGGGCTGGGTGAAAAACTGTTTTTT. The complete variable domain, with remaining parts taken from reference TRBV2 and TRBJ1-4, reads EPEVTQTPSHQVTQMGQEVILRCVPISNHLYFYWYRQILGQKVEFLVSFYNNEISEKSEIFDDQFSVERPDGSNFTLKIRSTKLEDSAMYFCASSEGGLGEKLFFGSGTQLSVL.

V usage is TRBV10-3 and J usage is TRBJ1-6, with D possibly matching TRBD1 (5 bases). This CDR3 contains 13 residues. V was cut by 6 bases and J by 8 bases, with 11 bases left in between. The germline V gene encodes CDR1 ENHRY and CDR2 SYGVKD. CDR3 region: CAIRGREDSPLHF. The CDR3 DNA reads as TGTGCCATCAGAGGCAGGGAAGATTCACCCCTCCACTTT.

The V call is TRBV7-9, the J call TRBJ2-3; the D gene is possibly TRBD1 (6 bases). The CDR3 runs to 15 residues. Trimming left V 4 bases short and J 0 bases short, with 11 bases between. The germline V gene encodes CDR1 SEHNR and CDR2 FQNEAQ (reference sequence). The CDR3 bases are TGTGCCAGCAGCTCCAGGACAGCTAGCACAGATACGCAGTATTTT. This translates into CASSSRTASTDTQYF.